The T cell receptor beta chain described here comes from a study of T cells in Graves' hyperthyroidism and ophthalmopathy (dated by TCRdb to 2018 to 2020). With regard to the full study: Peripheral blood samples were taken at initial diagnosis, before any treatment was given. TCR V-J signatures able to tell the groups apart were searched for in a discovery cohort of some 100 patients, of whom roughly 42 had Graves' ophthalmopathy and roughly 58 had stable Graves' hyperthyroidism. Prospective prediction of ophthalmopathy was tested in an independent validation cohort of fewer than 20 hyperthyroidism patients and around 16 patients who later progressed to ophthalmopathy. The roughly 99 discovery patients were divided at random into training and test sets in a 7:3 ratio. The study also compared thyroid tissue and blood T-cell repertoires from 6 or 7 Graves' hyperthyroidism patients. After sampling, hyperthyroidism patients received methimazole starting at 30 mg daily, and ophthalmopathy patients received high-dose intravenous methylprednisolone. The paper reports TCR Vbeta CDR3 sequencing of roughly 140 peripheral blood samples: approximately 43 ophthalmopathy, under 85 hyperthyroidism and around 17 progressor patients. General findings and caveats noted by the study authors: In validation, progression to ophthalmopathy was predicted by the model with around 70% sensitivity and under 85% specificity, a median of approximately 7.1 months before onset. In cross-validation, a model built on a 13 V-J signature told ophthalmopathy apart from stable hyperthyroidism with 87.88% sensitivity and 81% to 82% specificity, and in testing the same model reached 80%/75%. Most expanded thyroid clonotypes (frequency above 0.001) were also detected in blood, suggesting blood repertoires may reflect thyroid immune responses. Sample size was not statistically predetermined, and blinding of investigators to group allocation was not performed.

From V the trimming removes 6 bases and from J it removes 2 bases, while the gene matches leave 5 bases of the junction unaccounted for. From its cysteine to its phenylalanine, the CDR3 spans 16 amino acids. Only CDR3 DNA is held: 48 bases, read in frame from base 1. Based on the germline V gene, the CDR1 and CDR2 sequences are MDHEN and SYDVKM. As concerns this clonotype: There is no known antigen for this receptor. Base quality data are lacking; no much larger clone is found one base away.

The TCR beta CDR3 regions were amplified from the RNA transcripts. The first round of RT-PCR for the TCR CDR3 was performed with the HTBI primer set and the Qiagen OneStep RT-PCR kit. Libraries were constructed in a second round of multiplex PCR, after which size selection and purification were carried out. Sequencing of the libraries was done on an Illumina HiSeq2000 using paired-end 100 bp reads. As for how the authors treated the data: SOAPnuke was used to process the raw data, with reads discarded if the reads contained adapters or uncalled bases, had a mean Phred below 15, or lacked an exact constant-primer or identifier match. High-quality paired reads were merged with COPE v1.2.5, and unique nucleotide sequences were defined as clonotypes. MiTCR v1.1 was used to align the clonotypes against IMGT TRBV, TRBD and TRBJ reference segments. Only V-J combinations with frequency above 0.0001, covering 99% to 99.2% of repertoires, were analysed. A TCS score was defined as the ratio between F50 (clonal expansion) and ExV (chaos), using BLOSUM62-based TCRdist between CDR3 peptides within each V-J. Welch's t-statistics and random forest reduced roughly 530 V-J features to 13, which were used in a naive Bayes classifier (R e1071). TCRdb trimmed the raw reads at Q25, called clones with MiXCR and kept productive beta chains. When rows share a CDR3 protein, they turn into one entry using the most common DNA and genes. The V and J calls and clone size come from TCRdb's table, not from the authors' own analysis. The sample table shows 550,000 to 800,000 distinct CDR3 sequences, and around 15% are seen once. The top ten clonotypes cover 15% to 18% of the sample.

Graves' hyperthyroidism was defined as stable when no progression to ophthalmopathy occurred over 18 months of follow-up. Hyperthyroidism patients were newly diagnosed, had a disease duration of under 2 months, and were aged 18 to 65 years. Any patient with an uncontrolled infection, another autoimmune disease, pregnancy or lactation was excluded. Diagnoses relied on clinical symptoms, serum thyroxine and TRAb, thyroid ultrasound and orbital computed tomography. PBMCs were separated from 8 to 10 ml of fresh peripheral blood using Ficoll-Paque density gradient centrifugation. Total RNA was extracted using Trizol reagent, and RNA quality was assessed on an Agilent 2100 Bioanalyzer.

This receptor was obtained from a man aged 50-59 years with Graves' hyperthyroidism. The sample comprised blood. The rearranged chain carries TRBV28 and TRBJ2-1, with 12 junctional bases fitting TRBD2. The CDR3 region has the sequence CASRSGTSGPYNEQFF. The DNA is TGTGCCAGCAGATCCGGGACTAGCGGGCCCTACAATGAGCAGTTCTTC.